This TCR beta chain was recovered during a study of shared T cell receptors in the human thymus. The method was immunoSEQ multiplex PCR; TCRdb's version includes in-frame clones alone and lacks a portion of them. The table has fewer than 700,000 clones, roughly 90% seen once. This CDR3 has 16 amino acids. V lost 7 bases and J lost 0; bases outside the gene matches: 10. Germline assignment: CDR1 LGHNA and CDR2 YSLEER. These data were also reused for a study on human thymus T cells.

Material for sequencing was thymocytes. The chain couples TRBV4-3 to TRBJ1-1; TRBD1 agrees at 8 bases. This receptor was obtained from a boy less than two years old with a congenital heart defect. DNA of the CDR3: TGCGCCAGCAAAAGACGACAGGGGTCGATGAACACTGAAGCTTTCTTT. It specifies CASKRRQGSMNTEAFF.